This T cell receptor beta chain emerged from a study of T cells after yellow fever vaccination. Study-wide results and caveats: From the bulk population, abundant clonotypes could contaminate and appear within FACS-sorted repertoires.

Researchers made TCR cDNA using 5'RACE template switching, and this step added a universal primer site and UMIs. Each CDR3 protein gets one entry after TCRdb re-called the 5' RACE reads with MiXCR. In the table there are over 35,000 distinct CDR3 sequences, around 6.5% of which are singletons. The sample holds a few counts of this clonotype. CDR3 length: 15 residues. Trimming at V came to 3 bases and at J to 1 base, leaving 2 bases not matched to a gene. Per germline, CDR1 KGHSH and CDR2 LQKENI. This sample comprised PBMCs, either bulk or a sorted T-cell subset (CD4+, CD8+, memory, or dextramer-sorted; not recorded which), obtained 45 days after the yellow fever booster vaccination. The receptor's source is a man aged 25 to 45 who received the YFV17D yellow fever vaccine. The chain couples TRBV18 to TRBJ1-5, with TRBD1 matching 8 bases. The DNA for the CDR3 is TGTGCCAGCTCACCGGGGGACAGGAGCAATCAGCCCCAGCATTTT. Translation gives CASSPGDRSNQPQHF.